A single T cell receptor beta chain is shown here with its context. Its target is unknown. This specimen comes from a study of immune evolution from preneoplasia to lung adenocarcinoma. Study results and caveats: Top clone share appeared to fall from AAH through AIS, MIA, adenocarcinoma.

The protocol was immunoSEQ multiplex PCR, while the TCRdb copy is restricted to in-frame clones and leaves out a portion. The sample lists tens of thousands of clones, roughly 80% occurring once. Each case's diagnosis was confirmed by two pathologists on H&E. Macro-dissection enriched premalignant or tumor cells before nucleic acid extraction. V gave up 6 bases and J gave up 5 bases; unmatched junction bases: 2. CDR1 is MNHEY and CDR2 is SVGAGI in the germline V gene. This CDR3 has 13 amino acids. The material sequenced was FFPE invasive lung adenocarcinoma tissue. The chain has TRBV6-5 and TRBJ1-2; 11 bases are shared with TRBD1. The receptor was derived from a person aged 55 to 69 with lung adenocarcinoma. CDR3 sequence (DNA): TGTGCCAGCAGAGGACAGGGGGCATATGGCTACACCTTC. It is translated as CASRGQGAYGYTF.